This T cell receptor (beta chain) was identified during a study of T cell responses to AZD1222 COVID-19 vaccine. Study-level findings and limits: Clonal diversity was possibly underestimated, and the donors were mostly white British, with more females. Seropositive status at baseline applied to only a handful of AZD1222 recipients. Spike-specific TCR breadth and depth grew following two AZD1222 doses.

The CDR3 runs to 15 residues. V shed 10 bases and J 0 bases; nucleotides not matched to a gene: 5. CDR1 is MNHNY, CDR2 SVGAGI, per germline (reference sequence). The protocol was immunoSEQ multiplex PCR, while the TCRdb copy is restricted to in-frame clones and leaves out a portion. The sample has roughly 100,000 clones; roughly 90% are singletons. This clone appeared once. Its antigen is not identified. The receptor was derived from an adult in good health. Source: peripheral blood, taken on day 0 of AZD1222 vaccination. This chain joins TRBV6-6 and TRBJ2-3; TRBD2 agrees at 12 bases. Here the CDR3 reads CATKGLAGSTDTQYF. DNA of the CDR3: TGTGCCACCAAGGGACTAGCGGGTAGCACAGATACGCAGTATTTT.